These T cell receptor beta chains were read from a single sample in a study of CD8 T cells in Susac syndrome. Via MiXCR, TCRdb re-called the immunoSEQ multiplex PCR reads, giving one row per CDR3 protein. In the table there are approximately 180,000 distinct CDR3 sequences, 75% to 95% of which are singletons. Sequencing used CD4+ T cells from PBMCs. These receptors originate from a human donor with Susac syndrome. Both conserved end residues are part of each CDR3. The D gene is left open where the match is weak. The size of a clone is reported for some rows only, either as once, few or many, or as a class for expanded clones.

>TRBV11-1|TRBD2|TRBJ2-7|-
CASSNAREGQYF
TGTGCCAGCAGCAACGCCAGGGAGGGGCAGTACTTC
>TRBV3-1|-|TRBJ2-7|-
CASSYRDGEQYF
TGTGCCAGCAGCTACCGGGACGGGGAGCAGTACTTC
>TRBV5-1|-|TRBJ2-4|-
CASSLESVAKNIQYF
TGCGCCAGCAGCTTGGAATCGGTAGCCAAAAACATTCAGTACTTC
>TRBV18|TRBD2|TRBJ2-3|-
CASSPKLAGADTQYF
TGTGCCAGCTCACCAAAGCTAGCGGGAGCAGATACGCAGTATTTT
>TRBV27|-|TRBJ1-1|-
CASSFSRGGGTEAFF
TGTGCCAGCAGTTTCTCCAGGGGTGGTGGCACTGAAGCTTTCTTT
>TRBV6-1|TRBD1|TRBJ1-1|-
CASSPRDRGLVTEAFF
TGTGCCAGCAGTCCCCGGGACAGGGGGCTGGTGACTGAAGCTTTCTTT
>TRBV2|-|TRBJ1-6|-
CASSGSALYIPLHF
TGTGCCAGCAGTGGGTCCGCTCTTTATATCCCCCTCCACTTT
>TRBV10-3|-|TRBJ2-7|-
CAIRELREQYF
TGTGCCATCAGAGAATTACGGGAGCAGTACTTC
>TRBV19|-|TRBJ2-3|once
CASRHTEGRWGTDTQYF
TGTGCCAGTAGGCACACTGAGGGTCGGTGGGGGACAGATACGCAGTATTTT
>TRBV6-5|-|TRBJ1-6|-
CASSYRGPSSSPLHF
TGTGCCAGCAGTTACCGTGGGCCCAGTAGTTCACCCCTCCACTTT
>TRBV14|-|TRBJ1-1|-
CASSPQVDTEAFF
TGTGCCAGCAGCCCGCAGGTGGACACTGAAGCTTTCTTT
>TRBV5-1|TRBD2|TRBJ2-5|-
CASSSPGLAVQETQYF
TGCGCCAGCAGCTCCCCGGGACTAGCGGTACAAGAGACCCAGTACTTC
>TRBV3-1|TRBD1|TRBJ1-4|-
CASSQDGGQVNEKLFF
TGTGCCAGCAGCCAAGATGGGGGACAGGTCAATGAAAAACTGTTTTTT
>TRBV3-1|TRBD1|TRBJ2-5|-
CASKPTGGGETQYF
TGTGCCAGCAAACCTACAGGGGGCGGTGAGACCCAGTACTTC
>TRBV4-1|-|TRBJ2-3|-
CASSQDSPGHTQYF
TGCGCCAGCAGCCAAGATTCCCCGGGACATACGCAGTATTTT
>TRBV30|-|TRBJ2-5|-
CAWSVSGVLETQYF
TGTGCCTGGAGTGTATCCGGGGTCTTGGAGACCCAGTACTTC
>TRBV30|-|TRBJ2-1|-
CAWSSTREQFF
TGTGCCTGGAGTTCGACAAGGGAGCAGTTCTTC
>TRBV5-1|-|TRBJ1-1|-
CASSTGGHTEAFF
TGCGCCAGCAGCACCGGGGGTCACACTGAAGCTTTCTTT
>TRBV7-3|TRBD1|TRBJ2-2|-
CASSLRAGGPTGELFF
TGTGCCAGCAGCTTACGAGCAGGGGGACCCACCGGGGAGCTGTTTTTT
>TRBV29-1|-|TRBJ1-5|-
CSVGFSGVDQPQHF
TGCAGCGTTGGCTTCTCGGGGGTTGATCAGCCCCAGCATTTT
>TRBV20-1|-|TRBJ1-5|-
CSARGRGMAKNQPQHF
TGCAGTGCTAGAGGCAGGGGCATGGCCAAAAATCAGCCCCAGCATTTT
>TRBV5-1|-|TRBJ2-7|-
CASSAGGSYEQYF
TGCGCCAGCAGCGCGGGCGGGTCCTACGAGCAGTACTTC
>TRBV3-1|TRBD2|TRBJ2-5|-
CASSPWLAGVSETQYF
TGTGCCAGCAGCCCTTGGCTCGCGGGAGTCTCGGAGACCCAGTACTTC
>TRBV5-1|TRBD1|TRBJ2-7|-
CASSLRTGGDIIAYEQYF
TGCGCCAGCAGCTTGCGGACAGGGGGAGATATAATTGCCTACGAGCAGTACTTC
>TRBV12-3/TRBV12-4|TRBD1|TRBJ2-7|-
CASRKAGTGFVEQYF
TGTGCCAGCAGAAAGGCCGGGACAGGGTTTGTCGAGCAGTACTTC
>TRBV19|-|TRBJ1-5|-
CASSLQTGDQPQHF
TGTGCCAGTAGTTTACAGACTGGCGACCAGCCCCAGCATTTT
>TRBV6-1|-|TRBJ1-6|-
CASRTEESYNSPLHF
TGTGCCAGTAGGACAGAAGAGTCCTATAATTCACCCCTCCACTTT
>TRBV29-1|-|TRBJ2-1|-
CSVFSGTDYNEQFF
TGCAGCGTCTTTTCCGGGACGGACTACAATGAGCAGTTCTTC
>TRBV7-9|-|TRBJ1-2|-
CASNAPEWGDYGYTF
TGTGCCAGCAACGCTCCAGAGTGGGGGGACTATGGCTACACCTTC
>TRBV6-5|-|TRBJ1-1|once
CASSFPDSEAFF
TGTGCCAGCAGTTTTCCCGACAGTGAAGCTTTCTTT